A single sample gave rise to the 14 T cell receptor beta chains below, sequenced in a study of PD-1 blockade in classical Hodgkin lymphoma. Data came from immunoSEQ multiplex PCR; TCRdb stores just in-frame clones and leaves some out. The table lists about 16,000 clones, 90% of them singletons. Time point here: newly diagnosed, previously untreated cHL patient sample. The material sequenced was peripheral blood mononuclear cells (PBMCs). The receptors shown here come from a human donor with classical Hodgkin lymphoma.

The chain couples TRBV2 to TRBJ2-2; 7 nucleotides match TRBD1. Germline V gene data show CDR1 as SNHLY and CDR2 as FYNNEI. The CDR3 spans 17 residues. J lost 6 bases, V lost 4 bases, and 14 bases had no gene match. CDR3 residues: CASSVLRGQRRAGELFF. DNA for the CDR3: TGTGCCAGCAGTGTCCTCCGGGGACAGAGACGTGCCGGGGAGCTGTTTTTT.

The chain uses TRBV7-2 and TRBJ1-3; D may be TRBD1 (6 bases). V was clipped by 3 bases and J by 0 bases, with 15 bases between them. CDR1 and CDR2 (germline): SGHTA, FQGNSA. The CDR3 is 17 amino acids. The CDR3 sequence is CASSLGPRGLSGNTIYF. CDR3 sequence (DNA): TGTGCCAGCAGCTTGGGACCGCGGGGGCTCTCTGGAAACACCATATATTTT.

The chain combines TRBV6-1 with TRBJ2-7; D possibly uses TRBD1 or TRBD2 (6 bases each). V shed 1 base and J shed 6 bases, with 10 bases lying between them. The CDR3 is 13 amino acids. Per germline, CDR1 MNHNS and CDR2 SASEGT. This CDR3 reads CASSEGRGGEQYF. DNA of the CDR3: TGTGCCAGCAGTGAAGGCAGGGGAGGCGAGCAGTACTTC.

The chain combines TRBV5-4 with TRBJ1-1, with D unresolved. The V and J ends lost 0 bases and 7 bases respectively, with 7 bases between them. The CDR3 runs 12 residues. The V gene's germline CDR1 is SGHNT and CDR2 YYREEE (reference sequence). The chain's CDR3 is CASSLGWIEAFF. In DNA form, the CDR3 reads TGTGCCAGCAGCTTGGGCTGGATTGAAGCTTTCTTT.

This clone was detected only once. The CDR3 DNA reads TGTGCCAGCAGCCATGTCGGGTCCCACCGACGGGAGACCCAGTACTTC. This encodes CASSHVGSHRRETQYF. The chain is built from TRBV14 and TRBJ2-5; unclear D gene. Trimming cost V 3 bases and J 5 bases, with 19 bases left between them. This CDR3 comprises 16 residues. Germline CDR1 reads SGHDN; CDR2 reads FVKESK.

The chain couples TRBV21-1 to TRBJ1-1. TRBV21-1 is given as a pseudogene. The CDR3 contains 8 residues. For the CDR3, the DNA is TGTGTTAACACTGAAGCTTTCTTT. Protein: CVNTEAFF.

This sequence joins TRBV27 and TRBJ1-5, with no clear D. Trimming stripped 1 base from V and 2 bases from J, with 9 bases between. The CDR3 totals 15 residues. In germline, CDR1 is MNHEY, CDR2 SMNVEV (reference sequence). CDR3 nucleotide sequence: TGTGCCAGCAGTTTATATGGTAATGGCAATCAGCCCCAGCATTTT. This translates into CASSLYGNGNQPQHF.

The chain recombines TRBV11-3 with TRBJ2-3, with no clear D. This CDR3 is built from 14 residues. The V end was cut by 1 base, the J end by 2 bases, with 7 bases between. Looked up from germline, CDR1 is SGHNT and CDR2 is YENEEA. The CDR3 region has the DNA TGTGCCAGCAGCTTAGGAGACACCACAGATACGCAGTATTTT. Amino acids: CASSLGDTTDTQYF.

The chain employs TRBV18 and TRBJ2-5; a possible D gene is TRBD1 (6 bases). V was trimmed by 0 bases and J by 5 bases, leaving 10 bases between them. This CDR3 is built from 14 residues. The germline V gene has CDR1 KGHSH and CDR2 LQKENI. In nucleotides, the CDR3 is TGTGCCAGCTCACCACCAAACAGGGTGGAGACCCAGTACTTC. Its translation is CASSPPNRVETQYF.

V gene TRBV6-1 combines with J gene TRBJ2-7; 14 nucleotides line up with TRBD2. The CDR3 covers 15 residues. The ends lost 6 bases at V and 5 bases at J; junction bases unmatched: 6. Germline CDR1 MNHNS, CDR2 SASEGT. The CDR3 spells CASSLGLAGADEQYF. DNA for the CDR3: TGTGCCAGCAGCTTGGGACTAGCGGGGGCCGACGAGCAGTACTTC.

The chain combines TRBV5-5 with TRBJ2-5; TRBD2 matches at 15 bases. The CDR3 runs to 16 residues. V shed 6 bases, J shed 5 bases, and the junction held 8 bases outside the gene matches. The germline gives CDR1 SGHKS, CDR2 YYEKEE (reference sequence). The CDR3 nucleotides are TGTGCCAGCATTCGGACTAGCGGGAGGGCCGTGGAGACCCAGTACTTC. The encoded protein is CASIRTSGRAVETQYF.

The chain carries TRBV5-6 and TRBJ2-5, with D possibly TRBD2 on 5 matching bases. The CDR3 contains 14 residues. The V gene lost 4 bases and the J gene lost 2 bases, with 12 bases spanning the gap. Germline CDR1 reads SGHDT; CDR2 reads YYEEEE. The CDR3 loop reads CASSDPRGQETQYF. In DNA form, the CDR3 reads TGTGCCAGCAGCGACCCTCGGGGACAAGAGACCCAGTACTTC.

J is TRBJ2-3 and V is TRBV9, with no clear D. The CDR3 spans 12 residues. The V end was cut by 3 bases, the J end by 4 bases, with 6 bases between. The germline V gene has CDR1 SGDLS and CDR2 YYNGEE. The CDR3 DNA is TGTGCCAGCAGCGGGCCGTCAGATACGCAGTATTTT. It yields the protein CASSGPSDTQYF.

This chain connects TRBV6-5 to TRBJ1-5, with D possibly being TRBD1 (5 bases). The CDR3 is 15 residues long. V gave up 6 bases and J gave up 0 bases, with 12 bases separating them. Germline V lookup: CDR1 MNHEY, CDR2 SVGAGI. In DNA, the CDR3 is TGTGCCAGCAGCTCCACCGGGACTAGCAATCAGCCCCAGCATTTT. This gives the protein CASSSTGTSNQPQHF.